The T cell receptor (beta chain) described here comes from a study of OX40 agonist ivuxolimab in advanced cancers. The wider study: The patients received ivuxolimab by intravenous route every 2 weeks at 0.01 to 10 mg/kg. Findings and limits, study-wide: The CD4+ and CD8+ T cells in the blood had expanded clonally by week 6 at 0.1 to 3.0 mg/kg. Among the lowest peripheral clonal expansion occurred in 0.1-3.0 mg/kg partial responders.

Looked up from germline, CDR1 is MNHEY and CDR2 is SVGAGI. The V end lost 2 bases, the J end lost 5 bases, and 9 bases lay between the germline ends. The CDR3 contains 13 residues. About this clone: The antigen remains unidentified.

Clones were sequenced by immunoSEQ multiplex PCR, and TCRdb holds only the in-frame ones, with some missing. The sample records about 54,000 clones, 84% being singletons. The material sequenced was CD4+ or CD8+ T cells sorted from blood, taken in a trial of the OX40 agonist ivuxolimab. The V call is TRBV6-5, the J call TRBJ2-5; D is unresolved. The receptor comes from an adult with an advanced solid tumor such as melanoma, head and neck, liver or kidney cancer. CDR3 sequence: CASSYALQETQYF. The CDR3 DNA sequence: TGTGCCAGCAGTTACGCCCTCCAGGAGACCCAGTACTTC.